The present T cell receptor (beta chain) was sequenced within a study of T cells expressing NK-cell markers. Background on the study: All TCR beta repertoires analysed originated from sorted CD3+CD56+NKG2C+, CD3+CD56+NKG2C- and CD3+CD56-NKG2C+ T cells.

Libraries used 5'RACE template switching adding universal primer site and UMIs. TCRdb reprocessed the 5' RACE reads, with one entry per CDR3 protein and no DNA. In total, the table holds about 180,000 distinct CDR3 sequences. A word on this clonotype: Its specificity is unknown.

Notes on the study in general: The same clonotypes also predominated in the CD3+CD56-NKG2C+ fraction of several donors. Dominant NKG2C+ clonotypes made up about 1.0-7.5% of CD8+ T cells in several donors.

The sequenced sample was blood T cells: a sorted CD56 or NKG2C T cell subset, CD4+ or CD8+ T cells, or bulk PBMC T cells (not recorded which). The receptor comes from a man aged 18-70 years in good health.

CDR3 in amino acids: CASSYGTGGFSYEQYF. The rearrangement joins TRBV6-5 to TRBJ2-7; the D call of TRBD1 rests on TCRdb alone, since no DNA is present to check it. The V gene's germline CDR1 is MNHEY and CDR2 SVGAGI. The CDR3 runs 16 residues.